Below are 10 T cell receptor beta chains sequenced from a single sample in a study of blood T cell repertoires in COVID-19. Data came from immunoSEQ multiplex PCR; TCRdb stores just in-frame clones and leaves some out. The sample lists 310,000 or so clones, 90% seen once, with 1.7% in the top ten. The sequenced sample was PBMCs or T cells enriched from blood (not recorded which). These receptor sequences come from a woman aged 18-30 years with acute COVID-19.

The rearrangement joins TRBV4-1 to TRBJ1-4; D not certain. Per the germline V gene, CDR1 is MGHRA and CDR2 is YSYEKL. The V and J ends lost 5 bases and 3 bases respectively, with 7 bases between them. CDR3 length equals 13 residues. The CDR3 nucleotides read TGCGCCAGCAGCGAAGGAGCTAATGAAAAACTGTTTTTT. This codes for CASSEGANEKLFF.

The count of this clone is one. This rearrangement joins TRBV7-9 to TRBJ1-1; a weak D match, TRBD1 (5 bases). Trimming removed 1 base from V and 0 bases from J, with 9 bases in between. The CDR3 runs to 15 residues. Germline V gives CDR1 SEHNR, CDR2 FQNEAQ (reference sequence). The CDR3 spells CASSLGEGMNTEAFF. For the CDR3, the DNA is TGTGCCAGCAGCTTAGGGGAGGGGATGAACACTGAAGCTTTCTTT.

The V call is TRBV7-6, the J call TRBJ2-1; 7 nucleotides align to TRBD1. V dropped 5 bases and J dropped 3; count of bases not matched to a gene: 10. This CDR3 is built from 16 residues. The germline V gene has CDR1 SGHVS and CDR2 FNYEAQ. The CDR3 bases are TGTGCCAGCAGCCAAAACCCTAGGACAGGCTACAATGAGCAGTTCTTC. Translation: CASSQNPRTGYNEQFF.

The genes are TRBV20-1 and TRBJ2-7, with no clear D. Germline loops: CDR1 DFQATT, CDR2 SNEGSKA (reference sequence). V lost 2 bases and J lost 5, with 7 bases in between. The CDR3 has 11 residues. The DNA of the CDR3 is TGCAGTGCTAGATTAGTGGACGAGCAGTACTTC. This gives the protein CSARLVDEQYF.

The CDR3 nucleotides read TGTGCCAGCACCAAATTGGGGGCCCCCGGGGAGCTGTTTTTT. The encoded protein is CASTKLGAPGELFF. The chain joins TRBV27 to TRBJ2-2; tentative D call: TRBD1 (6 bases). The V end was cut by 7 bases, the J end by 6 bases, with 15 bases between. There are 14 residues in the CDR3. The V gene's germline CDR1 is MNHEY and CDR2 SMNVEV (reference sequence).

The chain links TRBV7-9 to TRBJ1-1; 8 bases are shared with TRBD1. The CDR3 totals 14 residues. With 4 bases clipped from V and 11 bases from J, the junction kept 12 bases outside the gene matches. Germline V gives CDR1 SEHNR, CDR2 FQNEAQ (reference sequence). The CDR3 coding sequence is TGTGCCAGCAGCTACGGACAGGGCAAAGGCGGGGCTTTCTTT. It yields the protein CASSYGQGKGGAFF. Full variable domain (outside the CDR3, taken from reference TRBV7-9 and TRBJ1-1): DTGVSQNPRHKITKRGQNVTFRCDPISEHNRLYWYRQTLGQGPEFLTYFQNEAQLEKSRLLSDRFSAERPKGSFSTLEIQRTEQGDSAMYLCASSYGQGKGGAFFGQGTRLTVV.

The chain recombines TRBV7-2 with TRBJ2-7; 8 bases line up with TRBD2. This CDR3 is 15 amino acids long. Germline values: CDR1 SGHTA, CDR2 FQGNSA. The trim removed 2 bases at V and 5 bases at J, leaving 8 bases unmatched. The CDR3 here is CASSLRAGVSDEQYF. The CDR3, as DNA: TGTGCCAGCAGCTTAAGAGCGGGAGTCAGCGACGAGCAGTACTTC.

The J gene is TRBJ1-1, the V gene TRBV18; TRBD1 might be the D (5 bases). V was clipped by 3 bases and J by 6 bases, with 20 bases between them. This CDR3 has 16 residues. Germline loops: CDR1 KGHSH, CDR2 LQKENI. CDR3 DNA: TGTGCCAGCTCACCCCGGGGCGGGACGGACGGGGCTGAAGCTTTCTTT. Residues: CASSPRGGTDGAEAFF.

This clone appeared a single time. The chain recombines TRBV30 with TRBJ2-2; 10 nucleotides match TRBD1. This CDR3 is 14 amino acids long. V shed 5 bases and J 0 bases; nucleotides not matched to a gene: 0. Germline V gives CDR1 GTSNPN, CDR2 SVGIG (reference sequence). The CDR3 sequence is CAWGTGANTGELFF. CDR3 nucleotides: TGTGCCTGGGGGACAGGGGCGAACACCGGGGAGCTGTTTTTT.

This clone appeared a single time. Here the CDR3 reads CAIGLAGGRSSYNEQFF. The CDR3 nucleotides read TGTGCCATCGGACTAGCGGGAGGCCGAAGCTCCTACAATGAGCAGTTCTTC. V gene TRBV10-3 combines with J gene TRBJ2-1; the match to TRBD2 covers 14 bases. This CDR3 is 17 amino acids long. The germline CDR1 and CDR2 sequences are ENHRY and SYGVKD. With V trimmed by 8 bases and J by 0 bases, 6 bases remained unmatched.